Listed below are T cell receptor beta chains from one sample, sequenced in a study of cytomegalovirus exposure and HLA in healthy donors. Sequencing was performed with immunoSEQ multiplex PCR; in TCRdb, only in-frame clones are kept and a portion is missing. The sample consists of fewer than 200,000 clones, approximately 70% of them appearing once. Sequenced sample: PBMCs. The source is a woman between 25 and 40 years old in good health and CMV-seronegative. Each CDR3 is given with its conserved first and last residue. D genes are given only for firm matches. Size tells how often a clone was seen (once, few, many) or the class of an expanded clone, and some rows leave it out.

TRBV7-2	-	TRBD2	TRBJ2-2	TGTGCCAGCAGCTTAACTAGCGGACCGATGAACACCGGGGAGCTGTTTTTT	CASSLTSGPMNTGELFF
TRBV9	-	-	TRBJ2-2	TGTGCCAGCAGCGTACCCTGGTCAGGGGATGACACCGGGGAGCTGTTTTTT	CASSVPWSGDDTGELFF
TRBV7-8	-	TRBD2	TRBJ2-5	TGTGCCAGCAGCGACGTTCGGGCTAGCGGGAGAAATGGGCAAGAGACCCAGTACTTC	CASSDVRASGRNGQETQYF
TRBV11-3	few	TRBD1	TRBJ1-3	TGTGCCAGCAGCGGGCAGGGGGCGGCTGGAAACACCATATATTTT	CASSGQGAAGNTIYF
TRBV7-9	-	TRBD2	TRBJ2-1	TGTGCCAGCAGCTTAGGACTAGCGGGCCCTCGGAGTGAGCAGTTCTTC	CASSLGLAGPRSEQFF
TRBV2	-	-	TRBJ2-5	TGTGCCAGCTTAGTACAGGGCAGTAGGGAGACCCAGTACTTC	CASLVQGSRETQYF
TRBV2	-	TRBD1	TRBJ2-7	TGTGCCAGCATCTGGCCAGGGGGTAGCGAGCAGTACTTC	CASIWPGGSEQYF
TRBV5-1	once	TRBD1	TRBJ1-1	TGCGCCAGCAGCACCCGGGACAGGGGGCCAAGCACTGAAGCTTTCTTT	CASSTRDRGPSTEAFF
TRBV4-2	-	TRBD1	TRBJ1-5	TGTGCCAGCAGCCGCAACCCGGGACAGGGGTTCTATAGCAATCAGCCCCAGCATTTT	CASSRNPGQGFYSNQPQHF
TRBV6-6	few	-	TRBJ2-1	TGTGCCAGCAGTTCCCCAGGGGATTCCGCCTACAATGAGCAGTTCTTC	CASSSPGDSAYNEQFF
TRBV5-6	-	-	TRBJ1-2	TGTGCCAGCAGCCCTTCGGGGGGCATTGTCTATGGCTACACCTTC	CASSPSGGIVYGYTF
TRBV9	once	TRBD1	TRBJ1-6	TGTGCCAGCAGCCCGGGGGGACAGGGCTATAATTCACCCCTCCACTTT	CASSPGGQGYNSPLHF
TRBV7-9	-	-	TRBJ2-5	TGTGCCAGCAGCTCTACCCTCGTCCTAGCGTGGGAGACCCAGTACTTC	CASSSTLVLAWETQYF
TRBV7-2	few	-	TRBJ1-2	TGTGCCAGCAGCGGAGGGGCAGTACGGAACTATGGCTACACCTTC	CASSGGAVRNYGYTF
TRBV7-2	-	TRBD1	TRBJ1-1	TGTGCCAGCAGCTTAGCATACAGGGGCACTGAAGCTTTCTTT	CASSLAYRGTEAFF
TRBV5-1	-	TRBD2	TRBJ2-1	TGCGCCAGCAGCTTGGGGCTGGGAGAGCGGGAGGCCGGCAATGAGCAGTTCTTC	CASSLGLGEREAGNEQFF
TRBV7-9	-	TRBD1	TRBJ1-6	TGTGCCAGCAGTCCGACAGGGAATTCACCCCTCCACTTT	CASSPTGNSPLHF
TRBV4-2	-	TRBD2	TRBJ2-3	TGTGCCAGCAGCCTGGGACTAGCGGGAGTTGACAACACAGATACGCAGTATTTT	CASSLGLAGVDNTDTQYF
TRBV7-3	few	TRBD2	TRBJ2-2	TGTGCCAGCAGTCTGGCCGGGACTAGCGTTACCGGGGAGCTGTTTTTT	CASSLAGTSVTGELFF
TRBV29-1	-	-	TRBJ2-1	TGCAGCGTTGAAGATCCCTGGGGCCCGAATCAGCAGTTCTTC	CSVEDPWGPNQQFF
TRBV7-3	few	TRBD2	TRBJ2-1	TGTGCCAGCAGCCTAGCGGGGGGGGCCTACAATGAGCAGTTCTTC	CASSLAGGAYNEQFF
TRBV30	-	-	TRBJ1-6	TGTGCCTGGACATTGAGGAATTCACCCCTCCACTTT	CAWTLRNSPLHF
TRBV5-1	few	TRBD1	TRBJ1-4	TGCGCCAGCAGCCTCCAGACAGGGAGTAATGAAAAACTGTTTTTT	CASSLQTGSNEKLFF
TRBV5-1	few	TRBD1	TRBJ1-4	TGCGCCAGCAGCTTGGGGGGACAGGGGTTCCGGGAAAAACTGTTTTTT	CASSLGGQGFREKLFF
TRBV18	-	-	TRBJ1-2	TGTGCCAGCTCACCATCCGGGTTGTACTATGGCTACACCTTC	CASSPSGLYYGYTF
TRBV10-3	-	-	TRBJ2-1	TGTGCCATCAGTGATACAGGAAGCTCCTACAATGAGCAGTTCTTC	CAISDTGSSYNEQFF
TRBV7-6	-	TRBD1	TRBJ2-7	TGTGCCAGCAGCTCGACAGGGGGGAACTACGAGCAGTACTTC	CASSSTGGNYEQYF
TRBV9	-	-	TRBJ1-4	TGTGCCAGCAGCCCCTCAACAGGGTACTCCGAAAAACTGTTTTTT	CASSPSTGYSEKLFF
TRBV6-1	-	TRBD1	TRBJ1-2	TGTGCCAGCAGCGCGGGGACAGGGGGTAACTATGGCTACACCTTC	CASSAGTGGNYGYTF